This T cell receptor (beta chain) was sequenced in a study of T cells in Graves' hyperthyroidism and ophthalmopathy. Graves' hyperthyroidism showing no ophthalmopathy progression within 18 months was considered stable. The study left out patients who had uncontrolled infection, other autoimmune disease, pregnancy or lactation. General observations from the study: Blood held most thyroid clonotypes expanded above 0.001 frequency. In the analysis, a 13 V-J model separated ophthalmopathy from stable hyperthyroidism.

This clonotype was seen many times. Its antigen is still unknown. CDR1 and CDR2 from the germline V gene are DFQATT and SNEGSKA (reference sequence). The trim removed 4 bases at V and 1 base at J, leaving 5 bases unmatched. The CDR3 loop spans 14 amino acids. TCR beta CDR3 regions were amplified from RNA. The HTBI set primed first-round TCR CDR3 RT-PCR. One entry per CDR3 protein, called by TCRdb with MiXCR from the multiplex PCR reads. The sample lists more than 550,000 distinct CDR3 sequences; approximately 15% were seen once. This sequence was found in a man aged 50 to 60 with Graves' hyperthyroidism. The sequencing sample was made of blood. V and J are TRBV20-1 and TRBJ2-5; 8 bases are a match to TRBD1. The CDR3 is CSAKPGTGQETQYF. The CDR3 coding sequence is TGCAGTGCTAAGCCTGGGACAGGCCAAGAGACCCAGTACTTC.